The T cell receptor beta chain described here comes from a study of blood T cell repertoires in COVID-19. This CDR3 has 15 residues. Trimming left V 2 bases short and J 6 bases short, with 17 bases between. Germline CDR1 SGHVS, CDR2 FNYEAQ. Using immunoSEQ multiplex PCR, the repertoire was profiled, and TCRdb retains in-frame clones only, with some absent. The sample has about 210,000 clones, approximately 85% seen once; the top ten hold approximately 2.3%. J is TRBJ2-7 and V is TRBV7-6; D is possibly TRBD2 (5 bases). The source of this sequence is a woman in her 70s with COVID-19, enrolled during active disease. What was sequenced was peripheral blood. This CDR3 reads CASSLTAAPAGEQYF. CDR3 nucleotides: TGTGCCAGCAGCTTAACGGCTGCGCCGGCGGGCGAGCAGTACTTC.